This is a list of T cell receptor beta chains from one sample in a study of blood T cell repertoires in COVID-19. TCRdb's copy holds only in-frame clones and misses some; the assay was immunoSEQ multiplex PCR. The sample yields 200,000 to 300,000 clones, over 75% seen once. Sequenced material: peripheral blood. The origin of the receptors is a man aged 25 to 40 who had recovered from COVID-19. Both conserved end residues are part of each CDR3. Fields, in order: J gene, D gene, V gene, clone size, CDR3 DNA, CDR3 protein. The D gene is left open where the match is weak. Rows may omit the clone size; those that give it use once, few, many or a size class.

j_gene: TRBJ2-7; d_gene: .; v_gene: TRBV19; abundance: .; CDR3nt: TGTGCCAGTAGTATGTGGGAAGGGGCTGGCGAGCAGTACTTC; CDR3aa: CASSMWEGAGEQYF
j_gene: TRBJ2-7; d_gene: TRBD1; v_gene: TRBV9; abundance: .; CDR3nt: TGTGCCAGCAGCCTCGGACAGGGACCCTACGAGCAGTACTTC; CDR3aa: CASSLGQGPYEQYF
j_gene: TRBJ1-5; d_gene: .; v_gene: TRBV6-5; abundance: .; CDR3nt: TGTGCCAGCAGTTACTCGCACGGGTATCAGCCCCAGCATTTT; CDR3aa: CASSYSHGYQPQHF
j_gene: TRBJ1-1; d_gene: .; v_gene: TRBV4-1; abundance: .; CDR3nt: TGCGCCAGCAGCCAAGGGGGGGGGATGAACACTGAAGCTTTCTTT; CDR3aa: CASSQGGGMNTEAFF
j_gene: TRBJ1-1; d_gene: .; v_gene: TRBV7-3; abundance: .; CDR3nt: TGTGCCAGCAGCCCAACTAATTCGAACACTGAAGCTTTCTTT; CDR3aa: CASSPTNSNTEAFF
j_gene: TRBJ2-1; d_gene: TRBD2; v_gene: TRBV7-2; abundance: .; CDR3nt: TGTGCCAGCAGCCTCGATAGCGGGGCCTACAATGAGCAGTTCTTC; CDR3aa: CASSLDSGAYNEQFF
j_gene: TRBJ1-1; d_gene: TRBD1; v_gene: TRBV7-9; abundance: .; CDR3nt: TGTGCCAGCAGCTTAGGCTACAGGGGAGTTCGCACTGAAGCTTTCTTT; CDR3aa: CASSLGYRGVRTEAFF
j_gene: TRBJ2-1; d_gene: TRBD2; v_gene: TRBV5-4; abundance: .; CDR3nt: TGTGCCAGCAGCCGGGACTGGGGGGGCAATGAGCAGTTCTTC; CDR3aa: CASSRDWGGNEQFF
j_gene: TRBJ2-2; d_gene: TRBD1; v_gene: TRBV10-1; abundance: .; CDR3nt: TGCGCCAGCAGGGAAGGGGGCTCGAACACCGGGGAGCTGTTTTTT; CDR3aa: CASREGGSNTGELFF
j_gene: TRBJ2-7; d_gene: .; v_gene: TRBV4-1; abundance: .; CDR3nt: TGCGCCAGCAGCCAAGTCCCAGGGAACTCCTACGAGCAGTACTTC; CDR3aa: CASSQVPGNSYEQYF
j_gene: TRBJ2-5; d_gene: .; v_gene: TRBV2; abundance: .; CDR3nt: TGTGCCAGCAGTGACCGGGGAGGAGAGACCCAGTACTTC; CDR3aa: CASSDRGGETQYF
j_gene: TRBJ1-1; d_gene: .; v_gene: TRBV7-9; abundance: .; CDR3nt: TGTGCCAGCAGTCCTAGAGTGCCGAGTGGTACTGAAGCTTTCTTT; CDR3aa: CASSPRVPSGTEAFF
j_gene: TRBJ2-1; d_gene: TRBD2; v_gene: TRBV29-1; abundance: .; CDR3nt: TGCAGCGTTGGACTAGCGGGGAGCAATGAGCAGTTCTTC; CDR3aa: CSVGLAGSNEQFF
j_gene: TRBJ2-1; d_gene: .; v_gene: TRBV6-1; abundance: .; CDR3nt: TGTGCCAGCAGTGAACAGTGGGGGGGCCTCAATGAGCAGTTCTTC; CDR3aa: CASSEQWGGLNEQFF
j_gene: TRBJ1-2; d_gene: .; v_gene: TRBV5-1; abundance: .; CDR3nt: TGCGCCAGCAGGCCAGGGGAAGCTAACTATGGCTACACCTTC; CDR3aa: CASRPGEANYGYTF
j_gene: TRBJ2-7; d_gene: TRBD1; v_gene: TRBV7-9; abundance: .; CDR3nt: TGTGCCAGCAGCCCCCCTGACAGGGTGTTGTACGAGCAGTACTTC; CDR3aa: CASSPPDRVLYEQYF
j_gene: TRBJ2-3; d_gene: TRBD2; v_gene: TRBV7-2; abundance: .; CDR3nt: TGTGCCAGCAGCTTAGGGGCTAGCGGGAGCACAGATACGCAGTATTTT; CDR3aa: CASSLGASGSTDTQYF
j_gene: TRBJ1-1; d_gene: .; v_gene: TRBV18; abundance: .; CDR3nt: TGTGCCAGCTCACCGCAGGAATCGGAAACTGAAGCTTTCTTT; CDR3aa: CASSPQESETEAFF
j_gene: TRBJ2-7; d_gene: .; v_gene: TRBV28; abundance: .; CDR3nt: TGTGCCAGCAGCCCTGCTGTGGGCCAGGGGACCTACGAGCAGTACTTC; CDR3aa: CASSPAVGQGTYEQYF
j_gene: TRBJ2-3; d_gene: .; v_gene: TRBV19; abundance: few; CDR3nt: TGTGCCAGTAGGAAACAGGTTCTCACAGATACGCAGTATTTT; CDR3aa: CASRKQVLTDTQYF
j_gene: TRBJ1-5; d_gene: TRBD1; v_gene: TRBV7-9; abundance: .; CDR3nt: TGTGCCAGCAGCACCGGGACAGGTATGCAGCCCCAGCATTTT; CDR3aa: CASSTGTGMQPQHF
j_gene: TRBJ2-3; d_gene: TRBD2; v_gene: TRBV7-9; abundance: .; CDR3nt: TGTGCCAGCAGCTCAAGACTAGCGGGGGCCCGGGGGACAGATACGCAGTATTTT; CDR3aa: CASSSRLAGARGTDTQYF
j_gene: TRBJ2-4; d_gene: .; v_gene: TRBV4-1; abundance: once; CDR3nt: TGCGCCAGCAGCCAAGGGGGCATCCTACCAGCCCTAGCCAAAAACATTCAGTACTTC; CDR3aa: CASSQGGILPALAKNIQYF
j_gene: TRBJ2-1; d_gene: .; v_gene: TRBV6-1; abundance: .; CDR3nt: TGTGCCAGCAGTGATGGGGAGAGCTCCTACAATGAGCAGTTCTTC; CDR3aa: CASSDGESSYNEQFF